This T cell receptor beta chain was identified during a study of T cells in Graves' hyperthyroidism and ophthalmopathy. Study-level background: Any treatment followed the collection of peripheral blood at initial diagnosis.

The V gene's germline CDR1 is DFQATT and CDR2 SNEGSKA (reference sequence). CDR3 size: 13 residues. Deletions cut 0 bases from V and 15 bases from J, with 18 bases between. This clonotype has only a few counts. What was amplified from RNA transcripts were TCR beta CDR3 regions. Carried out on the TCR CDR3, a first-round RT-PCR used the HTBI primer set. TCRdb reanalysed the multiplex PCR reads using MiXCR and keeps one entry per CDR3 protein. The top ten hold about a tenth of the sample, which has about 740,000 distinct CDR3 sequences, approximately 15% seen once. The material sequenced was blood. The source of this sequence is a woman under 30 with Graves' hyperthyroidism. The chain employs TRBV20-1 and TRBJ2-4; D is perhaps TRBD1 or TRBD2 (5 bases each). In DNA form, the CDR3 reads TGCAGTGCTAGAGATCAGAGGGGCCAAAAGGGGTACTTC. It encodes CSARDQRGQKGYF.